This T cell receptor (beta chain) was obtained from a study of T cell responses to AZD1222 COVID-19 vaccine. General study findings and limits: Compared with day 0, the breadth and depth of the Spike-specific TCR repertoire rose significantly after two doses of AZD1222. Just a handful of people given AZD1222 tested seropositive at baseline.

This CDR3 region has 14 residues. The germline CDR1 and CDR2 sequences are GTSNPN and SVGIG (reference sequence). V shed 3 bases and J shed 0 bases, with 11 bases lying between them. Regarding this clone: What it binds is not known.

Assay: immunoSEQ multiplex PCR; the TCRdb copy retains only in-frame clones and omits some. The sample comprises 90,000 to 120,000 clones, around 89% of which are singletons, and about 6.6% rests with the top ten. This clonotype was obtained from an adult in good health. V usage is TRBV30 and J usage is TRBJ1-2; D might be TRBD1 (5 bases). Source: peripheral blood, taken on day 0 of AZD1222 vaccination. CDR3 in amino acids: CAWRAPGANYGYTF. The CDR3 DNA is TGTGCCTGGAGGGCCCCGGGGGCTAACTATGGCTACACCTTC.